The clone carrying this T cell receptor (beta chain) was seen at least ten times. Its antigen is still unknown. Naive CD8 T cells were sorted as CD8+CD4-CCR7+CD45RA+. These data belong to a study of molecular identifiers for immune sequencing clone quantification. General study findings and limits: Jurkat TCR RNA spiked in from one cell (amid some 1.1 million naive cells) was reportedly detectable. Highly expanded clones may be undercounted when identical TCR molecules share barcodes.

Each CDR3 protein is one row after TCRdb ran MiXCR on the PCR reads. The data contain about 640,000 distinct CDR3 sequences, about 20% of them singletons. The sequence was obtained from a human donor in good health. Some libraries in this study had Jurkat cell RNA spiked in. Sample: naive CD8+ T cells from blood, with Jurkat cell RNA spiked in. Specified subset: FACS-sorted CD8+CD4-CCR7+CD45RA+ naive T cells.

CDR3 protein: CASTTFEGNTEAFF. The CDR3 DNA sequence: TGCGCCAGCACAACTTTCGAGGGAAACACTGAAGCTTTCTTT. This chain connects TRBV5-1 to TRBJ1-1, with D hard to call. Per germline, CDR1 SGHRS and CDR2 YFSETQ. The CDR3 is 14 amino acids. With 6 bases removed from V and 2 bases from J, the gap between germline ends came to 14 bases. The full variable domain, its missing parts supplied by reference TRBV5-1 and TRBJ1-1, is KAGVTQTPRYLIKTRGQQVTLSCSPISGHRSVSWYQQTPGQGLQFLFEYFSETQRNKGNFPGRFSGRQFSNSRSEMNVSTLELGDSALYLCASTTFEGNTEAFFGQGTRLTVV.